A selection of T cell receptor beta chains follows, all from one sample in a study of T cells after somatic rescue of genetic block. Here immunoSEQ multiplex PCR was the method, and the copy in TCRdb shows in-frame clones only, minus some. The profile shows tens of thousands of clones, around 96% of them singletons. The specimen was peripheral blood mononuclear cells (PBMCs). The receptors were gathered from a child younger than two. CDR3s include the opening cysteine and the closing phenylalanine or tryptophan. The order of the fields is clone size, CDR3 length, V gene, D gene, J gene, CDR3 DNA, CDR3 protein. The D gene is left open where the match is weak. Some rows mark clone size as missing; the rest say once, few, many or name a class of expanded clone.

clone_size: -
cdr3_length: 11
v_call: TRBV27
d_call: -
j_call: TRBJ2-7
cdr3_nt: TGTGCCAGCAGAACAGGTGGCGAGCAGTACTTC
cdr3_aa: CASRTGGEQYF

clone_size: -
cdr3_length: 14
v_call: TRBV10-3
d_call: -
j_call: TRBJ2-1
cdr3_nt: TGTGCCATCAGTGGATTCCAGGGGTCGGATGAGCAGTTCTTC
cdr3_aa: CAISGFQGSDEQFF

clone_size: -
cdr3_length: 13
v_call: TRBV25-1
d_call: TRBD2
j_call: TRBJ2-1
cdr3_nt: TGTGCCAGCAGTGGGACTAGCGGCAATGAGCAGTTCTTC
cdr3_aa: CASSGTSGNEQFF

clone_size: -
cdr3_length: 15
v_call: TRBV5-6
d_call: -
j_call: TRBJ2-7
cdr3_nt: TGTGCCAGCAGCTTGGCCTCAGGAGCCTCCTACGAGCAGTACTTC
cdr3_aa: CASSLASGASYEQYF

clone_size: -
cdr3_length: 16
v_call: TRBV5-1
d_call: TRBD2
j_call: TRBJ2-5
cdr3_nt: TGCGCCAGCAGCTTGGGCCTAGCGGGACACCAAGAGACCCAGTACTTC
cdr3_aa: CASSLGLAGHQETQYF

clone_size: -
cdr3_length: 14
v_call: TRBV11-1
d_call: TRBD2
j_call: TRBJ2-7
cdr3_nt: TGTGCCAGCAGCTACCAGGGAGGGGTCTACGAGCAGTACTTC
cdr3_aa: CASSYQGGVYEQYF

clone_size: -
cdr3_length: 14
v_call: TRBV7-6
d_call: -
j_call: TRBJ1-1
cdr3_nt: TGTGCCAGCAGCCCCCGGGGCATGAACACTGAAGCTTTCTTT
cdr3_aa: CASSPRGMNTEAFF

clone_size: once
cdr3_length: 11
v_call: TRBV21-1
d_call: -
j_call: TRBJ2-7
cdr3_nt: TGTGCCAGCAGCCAACAGGGCGAGCAGTACTTC
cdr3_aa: CASSQQGEQYF

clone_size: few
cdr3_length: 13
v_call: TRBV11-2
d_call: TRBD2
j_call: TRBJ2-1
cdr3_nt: TGTGCCAGCAGCTTAGTAGCGGGAAATGAGCAGTTCTTC
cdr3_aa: CASSLVAGNEQFF

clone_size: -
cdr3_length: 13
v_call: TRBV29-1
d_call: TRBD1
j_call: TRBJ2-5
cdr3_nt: TGCAGCTATAAACAGGGGGCGGGGGAGACCCAGTACTTC
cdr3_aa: CSYKQGAGETQYF

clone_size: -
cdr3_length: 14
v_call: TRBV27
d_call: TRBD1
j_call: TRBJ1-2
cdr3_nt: TGTGCCAGCAGTTCGGCAGGGGGATACTATGGCTACACCTTC
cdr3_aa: CASSSAGGYYGYTF

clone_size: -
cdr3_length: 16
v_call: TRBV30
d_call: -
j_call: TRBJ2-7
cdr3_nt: TGTGCCTGGAGTGCCGGACGCAGGAGCAAGTCCTACGAGCAGTACTTC
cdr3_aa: CAWSAGRRSKSYEQYF

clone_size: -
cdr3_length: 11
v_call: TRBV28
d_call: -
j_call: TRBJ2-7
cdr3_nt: TGTGCCAGCAGTTTGGGGGGCGAGCAGTACTTC
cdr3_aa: CASSLGGEQYF

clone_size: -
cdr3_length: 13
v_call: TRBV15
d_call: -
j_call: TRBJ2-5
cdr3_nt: TGTGCCACCAGCAGAGTCGGCCAAGAGACCCAGTACTTC
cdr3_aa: CATSRVGQETQYF

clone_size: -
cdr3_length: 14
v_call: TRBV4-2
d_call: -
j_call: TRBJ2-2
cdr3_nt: TGTGCCAGCAGCCAAGGTGTAGGCACCGGGGAGCTGTTTTTT
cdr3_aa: CASSQGVGTGELFF

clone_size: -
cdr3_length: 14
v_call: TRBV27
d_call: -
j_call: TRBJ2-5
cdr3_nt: TGTGCCAGCTCCCCGAAGGACCGCCAAGAGACCCAGTACTTC
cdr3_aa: CASSPKDRQETQYF

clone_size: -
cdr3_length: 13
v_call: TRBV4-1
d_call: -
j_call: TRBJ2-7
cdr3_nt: TGCGCCAGCAGCCAAGATAGGCACTACGAGCAGTACTTC
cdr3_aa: CASSQDRHYEQYF

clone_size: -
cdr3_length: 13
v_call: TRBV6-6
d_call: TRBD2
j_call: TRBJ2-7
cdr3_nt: TGTGCCAGCAGTTACGCGGGAGGGTACGAGCAGTACTTC
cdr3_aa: CASSYAGGYEQYF

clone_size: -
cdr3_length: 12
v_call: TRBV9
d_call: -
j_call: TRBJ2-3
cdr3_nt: TGTGCCAGCAGCGTAGCTCAGGGTACGCAGTATTTT
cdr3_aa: CASSVAQGTQYF

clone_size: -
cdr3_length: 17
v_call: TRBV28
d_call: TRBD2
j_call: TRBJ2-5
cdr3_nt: TGTGCCAGCAGTCTCATAGGGACTAGCATAAACCAAGAGACCCAGTACTTC
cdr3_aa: CASSLIGTSINQETQYF

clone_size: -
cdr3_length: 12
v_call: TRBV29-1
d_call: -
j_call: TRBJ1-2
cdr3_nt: TGCAGCGTTGCCGGGGCAGACTATGGCTACACCTTC
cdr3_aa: CSVAGADYGYTF

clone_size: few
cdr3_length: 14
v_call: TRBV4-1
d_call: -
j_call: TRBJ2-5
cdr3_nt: TGCGCCAGCAGCCAAGGTAACAGCCAAGAGACCCAGTACTTC
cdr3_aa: CASSQGNSQETQYF

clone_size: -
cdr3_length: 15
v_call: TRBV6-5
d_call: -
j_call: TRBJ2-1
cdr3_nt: TGTGCCAGCAGTTACTCGGAGATAGGGGCCAATGAGCAGTTCTTC
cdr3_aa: CASSYSEIGANEQFF

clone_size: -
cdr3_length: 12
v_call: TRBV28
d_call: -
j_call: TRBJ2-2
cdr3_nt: TGTGCCAGCAGTTTAGGAACCGGGGAGCTGTTTTTT
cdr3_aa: CASSLGTGELFF

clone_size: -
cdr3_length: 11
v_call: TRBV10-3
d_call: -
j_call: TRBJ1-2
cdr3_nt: TGTGCCTCATCGGGGGGCTATGGCTACACCTTC
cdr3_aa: CASSGGYGYTF

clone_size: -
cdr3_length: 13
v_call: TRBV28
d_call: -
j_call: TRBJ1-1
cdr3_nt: TGTGCCAGCAGCCCCGACAGAGTCACTGAAGCTTTCTTT
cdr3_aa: CASSPDRVTEAFF

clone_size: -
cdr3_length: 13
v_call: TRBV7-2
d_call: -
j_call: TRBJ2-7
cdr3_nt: TGTGCCAGCAGCTTAGCAGGCTCCTACGAGCAGTACTTC
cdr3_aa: CASSLAGSYEQYF

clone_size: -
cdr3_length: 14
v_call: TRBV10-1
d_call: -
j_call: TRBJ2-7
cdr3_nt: TGCGCCAGCACCAGACAACTTTCCTCCTACGAGCAGTACTTC
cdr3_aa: CASTRQLSSYEQYF

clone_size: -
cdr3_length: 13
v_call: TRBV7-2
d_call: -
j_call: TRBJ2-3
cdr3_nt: TGTGCCAGCAGCTTTAGCGGAGAGGGTACGCAGTATTTT
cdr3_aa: CASSFSGEGTQYF

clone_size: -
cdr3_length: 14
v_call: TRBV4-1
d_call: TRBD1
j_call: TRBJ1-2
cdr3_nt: TGCGCCAGCAGCCAAGATCAACAGGGGTATGGCTACACCTTC
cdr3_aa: CASSQDQQGYGYTF

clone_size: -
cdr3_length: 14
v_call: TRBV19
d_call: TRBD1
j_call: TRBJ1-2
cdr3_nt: TGTGCCAGTATGGGACAGGGATTAAACTATGGCTACACCTTC
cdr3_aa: CASMGQGLNYGYTF

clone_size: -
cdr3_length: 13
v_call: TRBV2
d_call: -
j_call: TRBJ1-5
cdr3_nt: TGTGCCAGCAGTGAACGAGGGTATCAGCCCCAGCATTTT
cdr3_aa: CASSERGYQPQHF

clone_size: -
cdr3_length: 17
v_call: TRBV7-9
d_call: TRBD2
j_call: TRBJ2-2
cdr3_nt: TGTGCCAGCAGCTTAGTATCTAGCGGAGTGAACACCGGGGAGCTGTTTTTT
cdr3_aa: CASSLVSSGVNTGELFF

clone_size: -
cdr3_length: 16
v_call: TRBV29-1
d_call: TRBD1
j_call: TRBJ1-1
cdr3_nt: TGCAGCGTCCCAGGGGCAGGGGGCGCGTTGTACACTGAAGCTTTCTTT
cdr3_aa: CSVPGAGGALYTEAFF

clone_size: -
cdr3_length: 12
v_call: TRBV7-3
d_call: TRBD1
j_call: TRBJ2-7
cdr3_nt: TGTGCCAGCAGCTTGACAGGGGAGGAGCAGTACTTC
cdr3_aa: CASSLTGEEQYF

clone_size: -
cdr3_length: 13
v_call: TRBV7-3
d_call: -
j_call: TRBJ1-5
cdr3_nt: TGTGCCAGCAGCTTAGATAGCAATCAGCCCCAGCATTTT
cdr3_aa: CASSLDSNQPQHF

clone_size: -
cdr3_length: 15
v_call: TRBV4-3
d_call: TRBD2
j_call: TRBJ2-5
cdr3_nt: TGCGCCAGCAGCCAAGAATCTAGCGGGAGGAAGACCCAGTACTTC
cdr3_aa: CASSQESSGRKTQYF

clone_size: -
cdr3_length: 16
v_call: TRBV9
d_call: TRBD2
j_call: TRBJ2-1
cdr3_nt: TGTGCCAGCAGCGTAGGCGGGAGGGCCCTCATGTATGAGCAGTTCTTC
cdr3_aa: CASSVGGRALMYEQFF

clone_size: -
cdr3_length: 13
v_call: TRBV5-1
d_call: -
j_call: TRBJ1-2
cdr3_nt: TGCGCCAGCAGCTTAAGCCATAACTATGGCTACACCTTC
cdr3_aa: CASSLSHNYGYTF

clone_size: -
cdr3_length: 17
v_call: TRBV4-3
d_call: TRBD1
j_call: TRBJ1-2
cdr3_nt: TGCGCCAGCAGCCAAGAGGGGGGACAGGGAAAAAACTATGGCTACACCTTC
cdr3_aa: CASSQEGGQGKNYGYTF

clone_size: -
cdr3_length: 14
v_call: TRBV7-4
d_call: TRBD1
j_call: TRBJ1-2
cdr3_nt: TGTGCCAGCAGCTTTGGCAGGGGGGACTATGGCTACACCTTC
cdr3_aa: CASSFGRGDYGYTF

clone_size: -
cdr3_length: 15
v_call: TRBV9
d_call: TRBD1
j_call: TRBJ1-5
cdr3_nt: TGTGCCAGCAGCGTAGGGACAGGGGGCAATCAGCCCCAGCATTTT
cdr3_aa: CASSVGTGGNQPQHF

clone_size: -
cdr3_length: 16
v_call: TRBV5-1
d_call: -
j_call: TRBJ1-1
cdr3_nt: TGCGCCAGCAGCTTGAGTGGGGCGGGAGTGGGAACTGAAGCTTTCTTT
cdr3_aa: CASSLSGAGVGTEAFF

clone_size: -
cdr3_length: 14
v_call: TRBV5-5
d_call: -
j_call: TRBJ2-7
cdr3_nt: TGTGCCAGCAGCTTGAGGACTCCGGGCCACGAGCAGTACTTC
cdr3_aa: CASSLRTPGHEQYF

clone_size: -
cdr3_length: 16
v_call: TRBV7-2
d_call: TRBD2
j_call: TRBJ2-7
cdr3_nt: TGTGCCAGCAGCCGATACGGACTAGCGGGAGGGTGGGAGCAGTACTTC
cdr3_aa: CASSRYGLAGGWEQYF

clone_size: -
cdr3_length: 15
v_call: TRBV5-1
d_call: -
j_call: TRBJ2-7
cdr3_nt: TGCGCCAGCAGCTTTTTCGACAGGAGCTCCTACGAGCAGTACTTC
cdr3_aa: CASSFFDRSSYEQYF

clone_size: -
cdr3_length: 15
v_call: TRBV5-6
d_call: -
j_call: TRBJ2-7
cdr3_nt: TGTGCCAGCAGCTCCCGGGACCGAAACCCCTACGAGCAGTACTTC
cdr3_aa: CASSSRDRNPYEQYF

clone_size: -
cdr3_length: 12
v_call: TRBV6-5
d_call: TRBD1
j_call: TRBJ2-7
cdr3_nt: TGTGCCAGCAGTCGGGACAGAGGCGAGCAGTACTTC
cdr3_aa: CASSRDRGEQYF

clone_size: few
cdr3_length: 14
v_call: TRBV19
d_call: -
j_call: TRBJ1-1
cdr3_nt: TGTGCCAGTAGTATAGTGACAGGGAACACTGAAGCTTTCTTT
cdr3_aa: CASSIVTGNTEAFF

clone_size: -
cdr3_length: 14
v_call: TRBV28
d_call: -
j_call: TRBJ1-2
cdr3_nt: TGTGCCAGCTTCTCCGCCGGACGTGACTATGGCTACACCTTC
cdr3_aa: CASFSAGRDYGYTF

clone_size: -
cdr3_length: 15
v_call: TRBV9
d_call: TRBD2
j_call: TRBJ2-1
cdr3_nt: TGTGCCAGCAGCGTCGGACTAGCGGGAGAAGGAGAGCAGTTCTTC
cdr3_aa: CASSVGLAGEGEQFF

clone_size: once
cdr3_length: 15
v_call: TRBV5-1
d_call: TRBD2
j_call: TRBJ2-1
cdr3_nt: TGCGCCAGCAGCCGACTAGCGGGAGATTACAATGAGCAGTTCTTC
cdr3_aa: CASSRLAGDYNEQFF

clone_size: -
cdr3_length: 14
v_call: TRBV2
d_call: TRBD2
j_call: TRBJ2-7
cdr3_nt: TGTGCCAGCACGCCGACTAGCGGGAGCTACGAGCAGTACTTC
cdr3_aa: CASTPTSGSYEQYF

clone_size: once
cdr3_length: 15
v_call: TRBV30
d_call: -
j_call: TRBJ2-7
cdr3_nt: TGTGCCTGGAGTGTTGGAGAGGGGGTCCCCTACGAGCAGTACTTC
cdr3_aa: CAWSVGEGVPYEQYF